The entry below gives a single T cell receptor beta chain sequence along with its context. Study processing details: Counts of nucleated cells, estimated from reference gene primer amplification, were obtained. TCRdb's copy holds only in-frame clones and misses some; the assay was immunoSEQ multiplex PCR. That table furnishes V, J and clone size, whereas the DNA furnished D and trimming. This sample has 300,000 to 350,000 clones, with around 90% found just once. The sample is drawn from a study of blood T cell repertoires in COVID-19. CDR1 and CDR2 (germline): ENHRY, SYGVKD. V lost 2 bases to trimming and J lost 11 bases; unmatched junction nucleotides: 9. This CDR3 comprises 15 residues. The age range of participants was about 18 to 95 years, with residence in about two dozen US areas. Participants reported their clinical history, and cohort assignment relied on those reports. Recovered Cohort 3 donors showed two negative PCRs, clearance, or symptom resolution.

This chain connects TRBV10-3 to TRBJ2-1; 10 bases map to TRBD2. The specimen was PBMCs or T cells enriched from blood (not recorded which). The TCR was taken from a man aged 25-45 years who had recovered from COVID-19. The CDR3 DNA sequence: TGTGCCATCAGTGAGGAGCTAGCGGGGGAGGCCAAGCAGTTCTTC. Encoded protein: CAISEELAGEAKQFF.